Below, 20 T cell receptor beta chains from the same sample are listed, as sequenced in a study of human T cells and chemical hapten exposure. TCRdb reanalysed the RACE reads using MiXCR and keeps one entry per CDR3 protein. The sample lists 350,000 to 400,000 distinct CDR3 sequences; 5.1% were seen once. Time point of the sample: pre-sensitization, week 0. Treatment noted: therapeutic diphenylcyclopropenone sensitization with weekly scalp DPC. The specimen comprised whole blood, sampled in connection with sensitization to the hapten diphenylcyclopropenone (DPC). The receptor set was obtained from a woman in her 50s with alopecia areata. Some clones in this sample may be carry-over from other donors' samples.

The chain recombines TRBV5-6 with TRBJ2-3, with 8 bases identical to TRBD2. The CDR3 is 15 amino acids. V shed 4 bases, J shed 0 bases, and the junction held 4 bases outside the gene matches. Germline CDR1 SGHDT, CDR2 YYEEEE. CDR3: CASSKTSDSTDTQYF. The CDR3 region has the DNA TGTGCCAGCAGCAAGACTAGCGATAGCACAGATACGCAGTATTTT.

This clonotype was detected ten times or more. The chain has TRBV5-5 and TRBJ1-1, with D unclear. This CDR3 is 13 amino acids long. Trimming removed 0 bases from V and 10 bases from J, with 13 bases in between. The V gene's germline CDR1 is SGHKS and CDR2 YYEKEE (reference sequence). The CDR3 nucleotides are TGTGCCAGCAGCTTGGCGGGTGAAGGGTCAGCTTTCTTT. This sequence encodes CASSLAGEGSAFF. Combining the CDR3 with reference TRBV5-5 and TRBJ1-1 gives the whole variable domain DAGVTQSPTHLIKTRGQQVTLRCSPISGHKSVSWYQQVLGQGPQFIFQYYEKEERGRGNFPDRFSARQFPNYSSELNVNALLLGDSALYLCASSLAGEGSAFFGQGTRLTVV.

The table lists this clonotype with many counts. The CDR3 sequence is CSVGGQSGYDEQFF. The DNA for the CDR3 is TGCAGCGTTGGGGGACAGAGCGGGTACGATGAGCAGTTCTTC. The genes are TRBV29-1 and TRBJ2-1; perhaps TRBD1 as D (7 bases). This CDR3 spans 14 amino acids. CDR1 is SQVTM, CDR2 ANQGSEA, per germline. V was clipped by 4 bases and J by 8 bases, with 18 bases between them.

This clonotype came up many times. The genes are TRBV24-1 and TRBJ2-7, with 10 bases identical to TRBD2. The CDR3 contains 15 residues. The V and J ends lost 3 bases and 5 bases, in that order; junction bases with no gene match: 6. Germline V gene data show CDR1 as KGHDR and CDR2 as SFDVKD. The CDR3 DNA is TGTGCCACCAGTGATACAGGACTAGCGGCAAACGAGCAGTACTTC. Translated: CATSDTGLAANEQYF.

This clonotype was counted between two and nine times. DNA of the CDR3: TGTGCCAGCAGCCCACGGAACAGTCGTAACTATGGCTACACCTTC. Translated: CASSPRNSRNYGYTF. The genes are TRBV6-2 or TRBV6-3 and TRBJ1-2; D is undetermined. There are 15 residues in the CDR3. Deletions cut 6 bases from V and 1 base from J, with 15 bases between. Germline CDR1 MNHEY, CDR2 SVGEGT.

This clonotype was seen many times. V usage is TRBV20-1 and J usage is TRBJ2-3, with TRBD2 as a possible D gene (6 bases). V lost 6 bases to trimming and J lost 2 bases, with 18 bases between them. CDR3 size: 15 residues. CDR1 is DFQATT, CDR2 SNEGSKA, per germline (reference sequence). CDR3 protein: CSAQWYGRNTDTQYF. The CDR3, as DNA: TGCAGTGCCCAATGGTACGGGAGAAACACAGATACGCAGTATTTT.

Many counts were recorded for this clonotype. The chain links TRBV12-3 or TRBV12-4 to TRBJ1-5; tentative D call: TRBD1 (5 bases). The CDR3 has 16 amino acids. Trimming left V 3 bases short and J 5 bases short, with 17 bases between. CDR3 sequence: CASSFPGLLGDQPQHF. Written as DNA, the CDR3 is TGTGCCAGCAGTTTTCCGGGACTCCTAGGCGATCAGCCCCAGCATTTT.

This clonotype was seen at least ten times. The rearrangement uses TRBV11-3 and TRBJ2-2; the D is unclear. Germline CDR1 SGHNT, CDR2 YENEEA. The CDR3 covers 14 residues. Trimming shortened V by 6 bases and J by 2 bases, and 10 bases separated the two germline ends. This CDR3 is CASSPPENTGELFF. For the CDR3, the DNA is TGTGCCAGCAGTCCCCCAGAAAACACCGGGGAGCTGTTTTTT.

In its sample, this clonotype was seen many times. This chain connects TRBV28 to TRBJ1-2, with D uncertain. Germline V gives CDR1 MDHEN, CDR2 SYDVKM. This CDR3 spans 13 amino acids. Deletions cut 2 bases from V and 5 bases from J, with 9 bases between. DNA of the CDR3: TGTGCCAGCAGTTTAAATCCGAAATATGGCTACACCTTC. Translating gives CASSLNPKYGYTF.

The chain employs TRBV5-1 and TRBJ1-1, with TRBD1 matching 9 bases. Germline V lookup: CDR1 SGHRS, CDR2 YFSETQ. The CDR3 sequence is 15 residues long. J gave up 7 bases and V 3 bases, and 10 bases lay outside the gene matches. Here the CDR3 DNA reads TGCGCCAGCAGCTCGACAGGGGGACGGGCGAGTGAAGCTTTCTTT. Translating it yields CASSSTGGRASEAFF.

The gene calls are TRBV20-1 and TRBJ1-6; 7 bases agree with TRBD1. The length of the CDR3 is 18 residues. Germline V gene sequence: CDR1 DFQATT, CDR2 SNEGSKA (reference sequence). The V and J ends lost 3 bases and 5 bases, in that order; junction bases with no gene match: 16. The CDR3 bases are TGCAGTGCTAGGGGACAAACAGGGGAAAGACCCAATAATTCACCCCTCCACTTT. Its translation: CSARGQTGERPNNSPLHF.

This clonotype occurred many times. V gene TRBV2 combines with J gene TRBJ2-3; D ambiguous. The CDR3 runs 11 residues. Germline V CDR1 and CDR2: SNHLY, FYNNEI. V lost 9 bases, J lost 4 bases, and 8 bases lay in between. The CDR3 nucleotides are TGTGCCAGTTTGTGGGCAGATACGCAGTATTTT. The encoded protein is CASLWADTQYF.

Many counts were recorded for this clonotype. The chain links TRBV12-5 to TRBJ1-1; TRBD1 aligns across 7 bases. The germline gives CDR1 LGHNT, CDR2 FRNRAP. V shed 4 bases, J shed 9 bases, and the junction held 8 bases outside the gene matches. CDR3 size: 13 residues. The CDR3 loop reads CASGYPTGRKAFF. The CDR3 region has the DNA TGTGCTAGTGGTTACCCGACAGGGAGGAAAGCTTTCTTT. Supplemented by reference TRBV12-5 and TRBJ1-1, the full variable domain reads DARVTQTPRHKVTEMGQEVTMRCQPILGHNTVFWYRQTMMQGLELLAYFRNRAPLDDSGMPKDRFSAEMPDATLATLKIQPSEPRDSAVYFCASGYPTGRKAFFGQGTRLTVV.

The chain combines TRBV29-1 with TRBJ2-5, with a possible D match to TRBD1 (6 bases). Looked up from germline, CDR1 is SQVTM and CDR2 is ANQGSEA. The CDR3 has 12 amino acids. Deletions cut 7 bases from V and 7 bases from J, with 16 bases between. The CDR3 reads CSALGALRTQYF. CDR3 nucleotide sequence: TGCAGCGCCCTGGGGGCCCTGAGGACCCAGTACTTC.

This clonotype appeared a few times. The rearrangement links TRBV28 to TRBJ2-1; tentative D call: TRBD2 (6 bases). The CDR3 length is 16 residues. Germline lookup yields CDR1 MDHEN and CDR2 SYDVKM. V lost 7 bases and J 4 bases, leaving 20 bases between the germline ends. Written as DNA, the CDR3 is TGTGCCAGCAACCCCAGGAGGGGAAGCTTATACAATGAGCAGTTCTTC. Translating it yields CASNPRRGSLYNEQFF.

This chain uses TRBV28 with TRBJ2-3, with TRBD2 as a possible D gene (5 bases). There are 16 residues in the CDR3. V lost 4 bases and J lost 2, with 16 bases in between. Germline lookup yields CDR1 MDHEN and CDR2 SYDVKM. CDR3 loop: CASSWESGQPTDTQYF. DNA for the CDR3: TGTGCCAGCAGTTGGGAAAGCGGCCAACCCACAGATACGCAGTATTTT.

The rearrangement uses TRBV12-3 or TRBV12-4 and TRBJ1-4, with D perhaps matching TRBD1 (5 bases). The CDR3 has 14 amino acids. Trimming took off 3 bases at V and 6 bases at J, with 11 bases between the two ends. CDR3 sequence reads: CASSLGGGDEKLFF. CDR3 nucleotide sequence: TGTGCCAGCAGTTTGGGAGGAGGGGATGAAAAACTGTTTTTT.

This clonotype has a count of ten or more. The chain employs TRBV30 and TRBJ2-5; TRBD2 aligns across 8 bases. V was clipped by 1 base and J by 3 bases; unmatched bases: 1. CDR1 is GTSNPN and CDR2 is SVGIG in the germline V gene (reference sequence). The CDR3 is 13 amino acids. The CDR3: CAWSAGLEETQYF. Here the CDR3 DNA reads TGTGCCTGGAGTGCGGGACTAGAAGAGACCCAGTACTTC.

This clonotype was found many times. CDR3 protein: CSARVGTVNTEAFF. As DNA, the CDR3 is TGCAGTGCTAGAGTAGGGACAGTGAACACTGAAGCTTTCTTT. The V and J genes are TRBV20-1 and TRBJ1-1, with 7 nucleotides matching TRBD1. Germline V gene sequence: CDR1 DFQATT, CDR2 SNEGSKA (reference sequence). The CDR3 extends over 14 amino acids. V gave up 1 base and J gave up 0 bases; unmatched junction bases: 2.

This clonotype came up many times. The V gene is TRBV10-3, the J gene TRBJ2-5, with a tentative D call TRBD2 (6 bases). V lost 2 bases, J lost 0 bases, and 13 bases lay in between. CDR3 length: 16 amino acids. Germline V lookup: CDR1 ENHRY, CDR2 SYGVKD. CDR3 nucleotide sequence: TGTGCCATCAGTGAGGCGGCGGGATCCTACCAAGAGACCCAGTACTTC. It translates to CAISEAAGSYQETQYF.